A single sample is the source of the 19 T cell receptor beta chains below, sequenced in a study of T cells in women clearing cervical HPV infection. Repertoires were generated with immunoSEQ multiplex PCR, while TCRdb's copy carries only in-frame clones and drops some. This sample contains 40,000 to 60,000 clones. The sample comprised blood buffy coat. The receptor set was obtained from a woman aged 18-69 years with a cervical HPV16 infection that either progressed to CIN3+ or cleared (not recorded which).

Note on this clone: Sequencing ends 3 residues short of the CDR3 end; the germline J gene provides the rest. This chain joins TRBV19 and TRBJ2-1; a weak D match, TRBD1 (5 bases). Germline CDR1 reads LNHDA; CDR2 reads SQIVND (reference sequence). This CDR3 is 14 amino acids long. V dropped 2 bases and J dropped 8 bases, with 13 bases sitting between them. CDR3 DNA, as far as it was read: TGTGCCAGTAGTATAAGGGCAGGGTATGATGAG. Translating it yields CASSIRAGYDE. The CDR3 reads in full as CASSIRAGYDEQFF. Drawing the rest from reference TRBV19 and TRBJ2-1, the complete variable domain is DGGITQSPKYLFRKEGQNVTLSCEQNLNHDAMYWYRQDPGQGLRLIYYSQIVNDFQKGDIAEGYSVSREKKESFPLTVTSAQKNPTAFYLCASSIRAGYDEQFFGPGTRLTVL.

As regards this clone: The CDR3 is cut off 3 residues early in the read; its end comes from the germline J gene. This rearrangement joins TRBV7-9 to TRBJ2-1, with a weak D call TRBD1 (7 bases). The CDR3 length is 14 residues. The germline V gene has CDR1 SEHNR and CDR2 FQNEAQ (reference sequence). The V gene lost 4 bases and the J gene lost 4 bases, with 11 bases spanning the gap. The chain's CDR3 is CASSSQGGYNEQFF. The sequenced CDR3 bases are TGTGCCAGCAGCTCCCAGGGGGGATACAATGAG.

About this clone itself: The read terminates 3 residues ahead of where the CDR3 ends, so the germline J gene completes it. The V gene is TRBV20-1, the J gene TRBJ2-4, with 7 bases matching TRBD1. This CDR3 spans 16 amino acids. Germline V gene sequence: CDR1 DFQATT, CDR2 SNEGSKA (reference sequence). The V gene end was trimmed by 4 bases and the J gene end by 3 bases; junction bases not matched to a gene: 12. This CDR3 reads CSAMNSRDSIKNIQYF. The covered CDR3 bases are TGCAGTGCTATGAATTCCCGGGACAGCATCAAAAACATT.

For this clone: Sequencing ends 3 residues short of the CDR3 end; the germline J gene provides the rest. This chain joins TRBV12-3 or TRBV12-4 and TRBJ1-6, with 10 bases aligning to TRBD1. This CDR3 comprises 12 residues. V shed 9 bases, J shed 8 bases, and the junction held 1 base outside the gene matches. Here the CDR3 reads CASGQGDSPLHF. The covered CDR3 bases are TGTGCCAGTGGACAGGGGGATTCACCC.

Remarks on this clone: The read halts 3 residues ahead of the CDR3 end, with the missing end drawn from the germline J gene. The rearrangement links TRBV20-1 to TRBJ2-2; 9 nucleotides agree with TRBD1. CDR3 length equals 17 residues. CDR1 DFQATT and CDR2 SNEGSKA come from the germline V gene (reference sequence). The V segment lost 0 bases and the J segment 7 bases; nucleotides outside the gene matches: 12. The CDR3 protein is CSARDDGYRGRVGELFF. CDR3 DNA, as far as it was read: TGCAGTGCTAGAGATGACGGCTACAGGGGGCGGGTCGGGGAG.

About this clone itself: The CDR3 is cut off 3 residues early in the read; its end comes from the germline J gene. The chain has TRBV20-1 and TRBJ2-7; TRBD2 is a possible D gene (6 bases). V shed 0 bases and J shed 6 bases, with 15 bases lying between them. Germline CDR1 and CDR2: DFQATT and SNEGSKA (reference sequence). This CDR3 region has 14 residues. The chain's CDR3 is CSARDGGRDSEQYF. The part of the CDR3 DNA that was read is TGCAGTGCTAGAGACGGAGGCCGGGACTCCGAG.

Details on this clone: The read is 3 residues too short to cover the CDR3 end, so that end is filled in from the germline J gene. The V and J genes are TRBV7-6 and TRBJ1-2, with no clear D. The germline V gene has CDR1 SGHVS and CDR2 FNYEAQ. The CDR3 is made up of 16 amino acids. The CDR3 loop is CASSLEVTSGYNDYTF. The CDR3 DNA, read in part, is TGTGCCAGCAGCTTAGAAGTGACTAGCGGGTACAATGAC.

As regards this clone: Read data end 3 residues before the CDR3 end; the end is taken from the germline J gene. The gene calls are TRBV7-9 and TRBJ2-3, with D possibly matching TRBD1 (6 bases). Trimming took 5 bases from V and 2 from J, leaving 8 bases between them. CDR3 length: 13 amino acids. Germline CDR1 is SEHNR and CDR2 is FQNEAQ (reference sequence). The CDR3 DNA, read in part, is TGTGCCAGCAGCCGGGACAACACAGATACG. This gives the protein CASSRDNTDT. The entire CDR3 reads CASSRDNTDTQYF.

CDR3 bases read: TGTGCCAGCAGCTTAGCGCGGGGCGGGGGAAGCTCCTACAATGAG. Protein: CASSLARGGGSSYNE. The CDR3 in full is CASSLARGGGSSYNEQFF. This sequence joins TRBV7-2 and TRBJ2-1; the match to TRBD2 covers 7 bases. The missing CDR3 end, 3 residues past where the read stops, is filled in from the germline J gene. Germline V gene data show CDR1 as SGHTA and CDR2 as FQGNSA. The CDR3 runs 18 residues. Germline trimming cut 0 bases from V and 0 bases from J; bases unmatched to any gene: 8. Complete variable domain (other parts from reference TRBV7-2 and TRBJ2-1): GAGVSQSPSNKVTEKGKDVELRCDPISGHTALYWYRQSLGQGLEFLIYFQGNSAPDKSGLPSDRFSAERTGGSVSTLTIQRTQQEDSAVYLCASSLARGGGSSYNEQFFGPGTRLTVL.

Points on this clone: The read stops 3 residues short of the end of the CDR3; the missing end is completed from the germline J gene. The gene calls are TRBV12-3 or TRBV12-4 and TRBJ2-7, with TRBD1 identical over 10 bases. The CDR3 loop spans 14 amino acids. V dropped 7 bases and J dropped 0; count of bases not matched to a gene: 3. CDR3 loop: CASMGQGSSYEQYF. The sequenced part of the CDR3 DNA is TGTGCCAGCATGGGACAGGGGAGCTCCTACGAG.

About this clone itself: The missing CDR3 end, 3 residues past where the read stops, is filled in from the germline J gene. This chain uses TRBV5-3 with TRBJ2-5; D might be TRBD2 (7 bases). TRBV5-3 counts as an open reading frame of uncertain function. CDR3 length: 13 amino acids. Trimming removed 10 bases from V and 7 bases from J, with 20 bases in between. The CDR3 protein is CAEQGGGEWTQYF. The CDR3 bases that were read are TGTGCCGAGCAAGGGGGGGGCGAGTGGACC.

Comments on this clone: The missing CDR3 end, 3 residues past where the read stops, is filled in from the germline J gene. The genes are TRBV12-3 or TRBV12-4 and TRBJ2-1, with a weak D call TRBD1 (6 bases). V was shortened by 6 bases and J by 9 bases, with 15 bases between the two germline ends. The CDR3 spans 13 residues. The CDR3: CASSLSRGSEQFF. The covered CDR3 bases are TGTGCCAGCAGCCTTAGCAGGGGCAGTGAG.

A note on this clone: From the germline J gene comes the end of the CDR3, since the read stops 3 residues before it. The rearrangement joins TRBV10-3 to TRBJ2-7; possibly TRBD1 for D (5 bases). The V gene lost 6 bases and the J gene lost 2 bases, with 14 bases spanning the gap. The germline V gene encodes CDR1 ENHRY and CDR2 SYGVKD. The CDR3 spans 14 residues. The CDR3 protein is CAISLDSAPYEQYF. The covered CDR3 bases are TGTGCCATCAGCCTTGACAGTGCCCCCTACGAG.

A remark on this clone: The read is 3 residues too short to cover the CDR3 end, so that end is filled in from the germline J gene. The V and J genes are TRBV14 and TRBJ1-6; weak D call: TRBD1 (5 bases). Germline assignment: CDR1 SGHDN and CDR2 FVKESK. This CDR3 spans 13 amino acids. The V end lost 3 bases, the J end lost 10 bases, and 10 bases lay between the germline ends. The covered CDR3 bases are TGTGCCAGCAGCCAGAGCAGGGAATCACCC. It encodes CASSQSRESP. The whole CDR3 is CASSQSRESPLHF.

About this clone: The read ends 3 residues shy of where the CDR3 ends; the end is completed using the germline J gene. This sample includes further DNA sequences coding for the same CDR3. The V gene is TRBV5-1, the J gene TRBJ1-3; 11 positions agree with TRBD1. This CDR3 contains 15 residues. Germline V gene data show CDR1 as SGHRS and CDR2 as YFSETQ. Trimming took 5 bases from V and 4 from J; bases not matched to a gene: 5. The CDR3 is CASRVDRGHGNTIYF. Partial CDR3 DNA: TGCGCCAGCAGAGTGGACAGGGGGCACGGAAACACC.

On this clone: The CDR3 end falls 3 residues outside the read, so it is completed with the germline J gene. The genes are TRBV14 and TRBJ2-1; TRBD1 matches at 10 bases. After removal of 4 bases from V and 9 bases from J, the junction contained 9 bases not matched to a gene. CDR3 length: 15 amino acids. Germline CDR1 reads SGHDN; CDR2 reads FVKESK. CDR3 DNA (partial): TGTGCCAGCAGCCCGCGGGACAGGGGACGGGGTGAG. Encoded protein: CASSPRDRGRGE. The CDR3 as a whole reads CASSPRDRGRGEQFF.

Concerning this clone itself: The CDR3 end lies 3 residues beyond the end of the read and is filled in from the germline J gene. J is TRBJ2-3 and V is TRBV5-1, with 11 bases that match TRBD2. Trimming cost V 7 bases and J 7 bases; bases outside gene matches: 11. The CDR3 covers 15 residues. Germline V gene sequence: CDR1 SGHRS, CDR2 YFSETQ. The CDR3 DNA, read in part, is TGCGCCAGCGCGTCCTACCTAGCGGGGGGAAATACG. Translated, it gives CASASYLAGGNT. The full CDR3 reads CASASYLAGGNTQYF.

About this clone: The read comes to an end 3 residues before the CDR3 does, leaving the germline J gene to fill in the end. V usage is TRBV7-3 and J usage is TRBJ1-2, with a weak D call TRBD1 (5 bases). CDR1 and CDR2 (germline): SGHTA, FQGTGA. The CDR3 consists of 15 residues. The CDR3 region is CASSFTGGGSYDYTF. The sequenced CDR3 bases are TGTGCCAGCAGCTTCACTGGCGGGGGTAGCTACGAC.

The CDR3 DNA, read in part, is TGTGCCAGTAGTCTGCGGGGAGGATCCTACGAG. It encodes CASSLRGGSYE. The entire CDR3 reads CASSLRGGSYEQYF. The chain couples TRBV19 to TRBJ2-7; D possibly corresponds to TRBD2 (6 bases). The read falls 3 residues short of the CDR3 end, and the missing part is taken from the germline J gene. The CDR3 sequence is 14 residues long. Germline V gene data show CDR1 as LNHDA and CDR2 as SQIVND (reference sequence). The germline V and J ends were trimmed by 5 bases and 1 base, with 12 bases remaining between them.